Listed here are 28 T cell receptor beta chains from one sample, sequenced in a study of T cells after yellow fever vaccination. MiXCR was run by TCRdb on the 5' RACE reads, yielding one entry per CDR3 protein. The sample holds 140,000 to 150,000 distinct CDR3 sequences, roughly 6.7% seen once. The material sequenced was CD4+ T cells sorted from PBMCs, taken 10 days after the yellow fever booster vaccination. All receptors derive from a man between 25 and 39 years old who received the YFV17D yellow fever vaccine.

This clonotype came up a few times. This chain uses TRBV20-1 with TRBJ1-4, with TRBD1 identical over 7 bases. The CDR3 has 15 residues. CDR1 is DFQATT and CDR2 is SNEGSKA in the germline V gene (reference sequence). Unmatched junction bases numbered 7, after V lost 6 bases and J lost 0 bases. DNA for the CDR3: TGCAGTGCCCACAGGGGATCAGCAACTAATGAAAAACTGTTTTTT. As protein: CSAHRGSATNEKLFF.

Details on this clonotype: A clone one base away is much larger, so this may be a read error. The chain couples TRBV12-3 or TRBV12-4 to TRBJ2-4; TRBD2 aligns across 10 bases. The CDR3 contains 15 residues. CDR3 residues: CASRPSGRTKTIQYF. The DNA for the CDR3 is TGTGCCAGCAGACCTAGCGGGAGAACCAAAACCATTCAGTACTTC.

There are many counts of this clonotype. The chain has TRBV20-1 and TRBJ1-5, with 10 bases aligning to TRBD1. V gave up 5 bases and J gave up 2 bases; unmatched junction bases: 9. The CDR3 has 16 amino acids. Per the germline V gene, CDR1 is DFQATT and CDR2 is SNEGSKA (reference sequence). CDR3 DNA sequence: TGCAGTGCTCGACAGGGGGCCTCCTATGGCAATCAGCCCCAGCATTTT. As protein: CSARQGASYGNQPQHF.

The gene calls are TRBV6-2 or TRBV6-3 and TRBJ2-1, with D maybe TRBD2 (5 bases). CDR3 length equals 13 residues. Germline lookup yields CDR1 MNHEY and CDR2 SVGEGT. Trimming took 6 bases from V and 9 from J, leaving 15 bases between them. CDR3 coding DNA: TGTGCCAGCAGCCCCACTAGAGTTAGTGAGCAGTTCTTC. Amino acids: CASSPTRVSEQFF.

With regard to this clonotype: This sequence may be a read error, since a much larger clone differs from it by one base. V gene TRBV10-3 combines with J gene TRBJ2-1; 7 nucleotides align to TRBD2. Germline loops: CDR1 ENHRY, CDR2 SYGVKD. V shed 6 bases and J 7 bases; nucleotides not matched to a gene: 9. The CDR3 covers 14 residues. The CDR3 loop reads CAISGGSGRNEQFF. CDR3 sequence (DNA): TGTGCCATCAGCGGGGGTAGCGGGCGTAATGAGCAGTTCTTC.

This clonotype was recorded many times. The J gene is TRBJ1-1, the V gene TRBV29-1; 9 bases are a match to TRBD1. The CDR3 contains 12 residues. The germline V gene encodes CDR1 SQVTM and CDR2 ANQGSEA. Germline trimming cut 6 bases from V and 7 bases from J; bases unmatched to any gene: 6. Here the CDR3 DNA reads TGCAGCGTGATGGACAGGGGCGGTGAAGCTTTCTTT. Protein product: CSVMDRGGEAFF.

Ten or more counts support this clonotype. This chain connects TRBV27 to TRBJ2-7; TRBD1 aligns across 8 bases. Germline-derived CDR1 and CDR2 are MNHEY and SMNVEV (reference sequence). V dropped 5 bases and J dropped 0; count of bases not matched to a gene: 9. The CDR3 has 16 residues. The CDR3, as DNA: TGTGCCAGCAGTCCCATCCGGGGGACAGGCTCCTACGAGCAGTACTTC. This translates into CASSPIRGTGSYEQYF.

The gene calls are TRBV6-2 or TRBV6-3 and TRBJ2-3, with no clear D. Germline CDR1 reads MNHEY; CDR2 reads SVGEGT. V lost 2 bases, J lost 0 bases, and 15 bases lay in between. CDR3 length: 17 residues. The CDR3 nucleotides read TGTGCCAGCAGTTACCAAAGCGTTGGGATTAGCACAGATACGCAGTATTTT. Translating it yields CASSYQSVGISTDTQYF.

This clonotype was counted ten times or more. The chain couples TRBV7-6 to TRBJ1-1, with TRBD1 identical over 7 bases. CDR1 and CDR2 (germline): SGHVS, FNYEAQ. This CDR3 has 15 amino acids. With 4 bases clipped from V and 1 base from J, the junction kept 6 bases outside the gene matches. The CDR3 DNA is TGTGCCAGCAGCTCAGGACAGGTCGGGAACACTGAAGCTTTCTTT. This codes for CASSSGQVGNTEAFF. The variable domain in full, completed from reference TRBV7-6 and TRBJ1-1, reads GAGVSQSPRYKVTKRGQDVALRCDPISGHVSLYWYRQALGQGPEFLTYFNYEAQQDKSGLPNDRFSAERPEGSISTLTIQRTEQRDSAMYRCASSSGQVGNTEAFFGQGTRLTVV.

This clonotype was observed at least ten times. The genes are TRBV24-1 and TRBJ2-2; TRBD2 aligns across 9 bases. This CDR3 is built from 16 residues. V was pared by 1 base and J by 6 bases, with 5 bases of the junction left unmatched. The V gene's germline CDR1 is KGHDR and CDR2 SFDVKD. The CDR3 coding sequence is TGTGCCACCAGTGATTTTATAGCGGGAGTCGCCGGGGAGCTGTTTTTT. Translation gives CATSDFIAGVAGELFF.

CDR3 DNA: TGTGCCAGCAGCTCGGGGACACTTTACACTGAAGCTTTCTTT. This gives the protein CASSSGTLYTEAFF. This chain connects TRBV5-4 to TRBJ1-1, with TRBD1 as a possible D gene (6 bases). The V gene's germline CDR1 is SGHNT and CDR2 YYREEE (reference sequence). The CDR3 consists of 14 residues. Trimming pared 3 bases from V and 3 bases from J, leaving 12 bases between.

This clonotype has at least ten counts. This chain links TRBV20-1 with TRBJ2-3; D uncertain. Trimming removed 4 bases at V and 11 bases at J, with 7 bases between. CDR3 length: 9 residues. Germline CDR1 reads DFQATT; CDR2 reads SNEGSKA (reference sequence). The CDR3 coding sequence is TGCAGTGCTACACAATGGCAGTATTTT. Encoded protein: CSATQWQYF.

This clonotype was detected ten times or more. The chain carries TRBV9 and TRBJ2-1, with TRBD2 matching over 8 bases. Germline V CDR1 and CDR2: SGDLS, YYNGEE. Losses at the gene ends were 3 bases for V and 9 bases for J; bases not matched to a gene: 11. This CDR3 has 15 amino acids. This chain's CDR3 is CASSEGTGLGGEQFF. In DNA, the CDR3 is TGTGCCAGCAGCGAGGGAACGGGACTAGGGGGTGAGCAGTTCTTC.

A few counts support this clonotype. V and J are TRBV7-2 and TRBJ2-2; no firm D call. CDR1 is SGHTA and CDR2 is FQGNSA in the germline V gene. The CDR3 is 13 amino acids. Trimming cost V 3 bases and J 8 bases, with 10 bases left between them. The chain's CDR3 is CASSFLNGGELFF. DNA of the CDR3: TGTGCCAGCAGCTTTCTAAACGGGGGGGAGCTGTTTTTT.

V is TRBV12-3 or TRBV12-4 and J is TRBJ2-6; the D is unclear. Trimming cost V 8 bases and J 4 bases, with 6 bases left between them. The CDR3 is 12 amino acids. CDR3 protein: CASRFGANVLTF. CDR3 in DNA: TGTGCCAGCCGGTTCGGGGCCAACGTCCTGACTTTC.

Many counts were recorded for this clonotype. V and J are TRBV7-9 and TRBJ2-3; no firm D call. This CDR3 has 15 residues. CDR1 is SEHNR and CDR2 is FQNEAQ in the germline V gene (reference sequence). V was pared by 2 bases and J by 6 bases, with 15 bases between. This CDR3 is CASSLNPPRADTQYF. The CDR3 nucleotides read TGTGCCAGCAGCTTAAACCCACCCCGGGCGGATACGCAGTATTTT. Using reference TRBV7-9 and TRBJ2-3 for the parts outside the CDR3, the full variable domain is DTGVSQNPRHKITKRGQNVTFRCDPISEHNRLYWYRQTLGQGPEFLTYFQNEAQLEKSRLLSDRFSAERPKGSFSTLEIQRTEQGDSAMYLCASSLNPPRADTQYFGPGTRLTVL.

This clonotype was observed at least ten times. V and J are TRBV7-2 and TRBJ2-1; the D gene is possibly TRBD2 (5 bases). The length of the CDR3 is 16 residues. Between the trimmed V and J ends, which lost 11 bases and 1 base, there was a span of 21 bases. Per germline, CDR1 SGHTA and CDR2 FQGNSA. The CDR3 loop is CARGSASSISYNEQFF. Here the CDR3 DNA reads TGTGCCCGCGGTTCGGCTAGCAGTATTTCCTACAATGAGCAGTTCTTC.

This clonotype appeared many times. V and J are TRBV7-2 and TRBJ2-1, with TRBD2 matching 8 bases. The CDR3 consists of 15 residues. The ends lost 1 base at V and 3 bases at J; junction bases unmatched: 2. Germline V gives CDR1 SGHTA, CDR2 FQGNSA. The DNA of the CDR3 is TGTGCCAGCAGCTTAGTCGGGACTAGCTACAATGAGCAGTTCTTC. Protein: CASSLVGTSYNEQFF.

Many counts were recorded for this clonotype. The J gene is TRBJ2-2, the V gene TRBV7-7; D is undetermined. CDR1 is SSHAT and CDR2 is FNYEAQ in the germline V gene (reference sequence). Trimming removed 5 bases at V and 5 bases at J, with 9 bases between. The CDR3 totals 13 residues. DNA for the CDR3: TGTGCCAGCAGCAAAAGGTTTACCGGGGAGCTGTTTTTT. Residues: CASSKRFTGELFF.

This clonotype was detected ten times or more. The CDR3 DNA sequence: TGTGCCAGCAGCTTAGGGGGTTACGAAAACACCATATATTTT. Translated: CASSLGGYENTIYF. The rearrangement uses TRBV7-2 and TRBJ1-3; no reliable D call. Germline loops: CDR1 SGHTA, CDR2 FQGNSA. V was shortened by 1 base and J by 6 bases, with 10 bases between the two germline ends. This CDR3 has 14 residues.

This clonotype turned up a few times. The V gene is TRBV20-1, the J gene TRBJ2-1, with 7 nucleotides matching TRBD2. The CDR3 runs to 17 residues. CDR1 is DFQATT, CDR2 SNEGSKA, per germline (reference sequence). With V trimmed by 3 bases and J by 2 bases, 13 bases remained unmatched. CDR3 sequence: CSARALRVGGTYNEQFF. CDR3 DNA: TGCAGTGCTAGGGCTCTCAGAGTGGGAGGGACCTACAATGAGCAGTTCTTC.

This clonotype was observed many times. CDR3 DNA sequence: TGTGCCAGCAGCTCGCTCCCGGGACAGGGAGGGGAGACCCAGTACTTC. Protein product: CASSSLPGQGGETQYF. The chain employs TRBV5-6 and TRBJ2-5; 9 nucleotides line up with TRBD1. The CDR3 has 16 residues. Germline assignment: CDR1 SGHDT and CDR2 YYEEEE. The ends lost 3 bases at V and 5 bases at J; junction bases unmatched: 11.

This clonotype was counted at least ten times. The chain links TRBV18 to TRBJ2-2; 10 bases align to TRBD2. CDR1 is KGHSH, CDR2 LQKENI, per germline. V dropped 3 bases and J dropped 7; count of bases not matched to a gene: 8. The CDR3 totals 16 residues. Here the CDR3 reads CASSPGLAGVGGELFF. CDR3 bases: TGTGCCAGCTCACCGGGCCTAGCGGGAGTTGGCGGGGAGCTGTTTTTT.

This clonotype has ten or more counts. This chain uses TRBV18 with TRBJ2-1, with unresolved D. Trimming shortened V by 8 bases and J by 4 bases, and 12 bases separated the two germline ends. The CDR3 is 13 amino acids. Per the germline V gene, CDR1 is KGHSH and CDR2 is LQKENI. The CDR3: CASTRNMYNEQFF. The CDR3 DNA is TGTGCCAGCACGAGGAACATGTACAATGAGCAGTTCTTC. Using reference TRBV18 and TRBJ2-1 for the parts outside the CDR3, the full variable domain is NAGVMQNPRHLVRRRGQEARLRCSPMKGHSHVYWYRQLPEEGLKFMVYLQKENIIDESGMPKERFSAEFPKEGPSILRIQQVVRGDSAAYFCASTRNMYNEQFFGPGTRLTVL.

This clonotype was observed at least ten times. This chain links TRBV7-2 with TRBJ1-2; the D is unclear. Germline lookup yields CDR1 SGHTA and CDR2 FQGNSA. Trimming took off 1 base at V and 0 bases at J, with 6 bases between the two ends. There are 14 residues in the CDR3. This chain's CDR3 is CASSLEMSNYGYTF. The CDR3 DNA follows: TGTGCCAGCAGCTTAGAAATGTCTAACTATGGCTACACCTTC.

Concerning this clonotype: With a much larger clone just one base away, this may be a read error. The gene calls are TRBV28 and TRBJ2-5, with TRBD1 as a possible D gene (6 bases). Deletions cut 8 bases from V and 0 bases from J, with 16 bases between. CDR1 and CDR2 from the germline V gene are MDHEN and SYDVKM. This CDR3 has 15 amino acids. CDR3 nucleotide sequence: TGTGCCAGCGGACCCCAAGGACAGCACCAAGAGACCCAGTACTTC. It encodes CASGPQGQHQETQYF.

This clonotype was counted a few times. This sequence joins TRBV7-9 and TRBJ2-5, with TRBD2 matching over 16 bases. Germline loops: CDR1 SEHNR, CDR2 FQNEAQ (reference sequence). Trimming removed 5 bases from V and 2 bases from J; junction bases left unmatched: 2. This CDR3 region has 16 residues. The CDR3 sequence: CASSVGLAGGQETQYF. The CDR3 nucleotides are TGTGCCAGCAGCGTGGGACTAGCGGGAGGGCAAGAGACCCAGTACTTC. The variable domain in full, completed from reference TRBV7-9 and TRBJ2-5, reads DTGVSQNPRHKITKRGQNVTFRCDPISEHNRLYWYRQTLGQGPEFLTYFQNEAQLEKSRLLSDRFSAERPKGSFSTLEIQRTEQGDSAMYLCASSVGLAGGQETQYFGPGTRLLVL.

The genes are TRBV19 and TRBJ1-5; D is perhaps TRBD1 (5 bases). Germline-derived CDR1 and CDR2 are LNHDA and SQIVND (reference sequence). This CDR3 region has 14 residues. V was shortened by 1 base and J by 4 bases, with 8 bases between the two germline ends. The chain's CDR3 is CASSIAGANQPQHF. DNA of the CDR3: TGTGCCAGTAGTATAGCTGGGGCTAATCAGCCCCAGCATTTT.